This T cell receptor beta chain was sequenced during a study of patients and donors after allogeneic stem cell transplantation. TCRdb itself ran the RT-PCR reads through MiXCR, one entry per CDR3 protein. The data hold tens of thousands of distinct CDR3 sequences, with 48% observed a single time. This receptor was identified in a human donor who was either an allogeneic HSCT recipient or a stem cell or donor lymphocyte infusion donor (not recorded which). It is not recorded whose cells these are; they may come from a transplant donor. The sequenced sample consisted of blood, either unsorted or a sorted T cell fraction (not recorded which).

CDR3 amino acids: CASSVGSGSSYEQYF. The CDR3 DNA reads TGTGCCAGCAGCGTAGGGTCGGGATCCTCCTACGAGCAGTACTTC. The rearrangement joins TRBV9 to TRBJ2-7; TRBD2 is a possible D gene (5 bases). Germline values: CDR1 SGDLS, CDR2 YYNGEE. The germline V and J ends were trimmed by 0 bases and 0 bases, with 10 bases remaining between them. This CDR3 contains 15 residues.